This T cell receptor beta chain was captured by sequencing in a study of breast tumors, draining lymph nodes, adjacent tissues. This clonotype was observed at least ten times. The CDR3 spans 13 residues. Germline V lookup: CDR1 MNHNS, CDR2 SASEGT. With 2 bases removed from V and 2 bases from J, the gap between germline ends came to 7 bases. MiXCR, applied by TCRdb to the multiplex PCR reads, yields one record per CDR3 protein. The sample has some 130,000 distinct CDR3 sequences, less than 20% seen once; the top ten hold roughly 3.5%. Breast cancer patients provided tissue from their axillary draining lymph nodes.

The sequenced sample was axillary lymph node tissue. The V call is TRBV6-1, the J call TRBJ2-7; D gene uncertain. The TCR originated in a female donor with breast cancer. Some clones in this sample may be carry-over from other donors' samples. CDR3 DNA sequence: TGTGCCAGCAGTGAACCGGAAACCTACGAGCAGTACTTC. Its protein is CASSEPETYEQYF.